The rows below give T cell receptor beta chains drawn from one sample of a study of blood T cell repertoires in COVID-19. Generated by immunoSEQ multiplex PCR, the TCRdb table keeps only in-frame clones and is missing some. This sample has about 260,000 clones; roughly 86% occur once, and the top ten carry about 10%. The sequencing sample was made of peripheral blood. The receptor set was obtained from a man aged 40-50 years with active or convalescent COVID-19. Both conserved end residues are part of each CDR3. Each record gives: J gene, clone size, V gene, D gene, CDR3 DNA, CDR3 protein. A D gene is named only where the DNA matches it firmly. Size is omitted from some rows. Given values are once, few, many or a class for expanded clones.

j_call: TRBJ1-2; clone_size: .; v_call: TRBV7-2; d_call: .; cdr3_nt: TGTGCCAGCAACTCTCTAGGGGTGCGCTATGGCTACACCTTC; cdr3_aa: CASNSLGVRYGYTF
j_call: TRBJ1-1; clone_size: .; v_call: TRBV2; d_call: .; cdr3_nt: TGTGCCAGCAGTGAAGGACAGCCGAACACTGAAGCTTTCTTT; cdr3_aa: CASSEGQPNTEAFF
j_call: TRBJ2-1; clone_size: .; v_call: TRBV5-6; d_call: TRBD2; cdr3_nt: TGTGCCAGCAGTACCGGGGGGTACAATGAGCAGTTCTTC; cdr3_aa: CASSTGGYNEQFF
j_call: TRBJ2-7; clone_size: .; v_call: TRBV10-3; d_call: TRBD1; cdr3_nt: TGTGCCATCAGCGGGACAGGGGGTGCGACCGAGCAGTACTTC; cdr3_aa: CAISGTGGATEQYF
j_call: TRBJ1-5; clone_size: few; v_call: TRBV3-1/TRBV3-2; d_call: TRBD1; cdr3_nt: TGTGCCAGCAGCCAAACAGGGGGTGATCAGCCCCAGCATTTT; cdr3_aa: CASSQTGGDQPQHF
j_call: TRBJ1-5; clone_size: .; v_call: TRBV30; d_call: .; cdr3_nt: TGTGCCTGGGAAGCCCCGGCGGGTGGCAATCAGCCCCAGCATTTT; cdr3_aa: CAWEAPAGGNQPQHF
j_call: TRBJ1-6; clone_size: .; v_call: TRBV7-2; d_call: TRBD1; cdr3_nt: TGTGCCAGCAGCTTCCGACAGGGCTTCCTCCTAGGTTCACCCCTCCACTTT; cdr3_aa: CASSFRQGFLLGSPLHF
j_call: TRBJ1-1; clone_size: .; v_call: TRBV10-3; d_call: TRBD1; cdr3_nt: TGTGCCATCAGTGAGTCGGGACAGGGGAGCACTGAAGCTTTCTTT; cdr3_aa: CAISESGQGSTEAFF
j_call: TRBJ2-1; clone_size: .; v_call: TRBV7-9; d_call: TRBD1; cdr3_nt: TGTGCCAGCAGCCCACAGGGGGCCGCTCACAATGAGCAGTTCTTC; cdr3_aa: CASSPQGAAHNEQFF
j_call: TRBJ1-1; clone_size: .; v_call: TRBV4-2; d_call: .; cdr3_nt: TGTGCCAGCAGCCAAGGGGGGGGAAACACTGAAGCTTTCTTT; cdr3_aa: CASSQGGGNTEAFF
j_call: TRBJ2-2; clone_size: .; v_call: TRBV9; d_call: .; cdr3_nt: TGTGCCAGCAGCGTAAAGGGGCACACCGGGGAGCTGTTTTTT; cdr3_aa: CASSVKGHTGELFF
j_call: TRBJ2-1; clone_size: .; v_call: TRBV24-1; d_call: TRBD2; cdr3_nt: TGTGCCACCAGTGAAGCGGGACTAGCGGGAAACAATGAGCAGTTCTTC; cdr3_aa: CATSEAGLAGNNEQFF
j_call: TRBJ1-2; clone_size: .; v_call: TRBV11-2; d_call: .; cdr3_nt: TGTGCCAGCAGCCTCCTGGGGGCAGGGCCCACCTATGGCTACACCTTC; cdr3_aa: CASSLLGAGPTYGYTF
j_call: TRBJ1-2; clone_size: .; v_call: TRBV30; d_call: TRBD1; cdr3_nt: TGTGCCTGGAACGGGCCGGACAGGGCTCACGGCTATGGCTACACCTTC; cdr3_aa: CAWNGPDRAHGYGYTF
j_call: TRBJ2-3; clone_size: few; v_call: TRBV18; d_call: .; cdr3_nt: TGTGCCAGCTCACCACCATCAGGGAAGGGAGATACGCAGTATTTT; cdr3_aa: CASSPPSGKGDTQYF
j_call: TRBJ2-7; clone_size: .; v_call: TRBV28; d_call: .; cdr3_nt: TGTGCCAGCAGTGACGACGGGGTGCAGTACTTC; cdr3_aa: CASSDDGVQYF
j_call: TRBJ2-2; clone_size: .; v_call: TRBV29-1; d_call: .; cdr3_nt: TGCAGCGTTGAGGCGGGGGCGGGCACCGGGGAGCTGTTTTTT; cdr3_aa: CSVEAGAGTGELFF
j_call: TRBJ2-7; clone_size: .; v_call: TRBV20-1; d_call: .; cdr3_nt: TGCAGTGCTAGTAGTGGCCACGAGCAGTACTTC; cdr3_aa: CSASSGHEQYF
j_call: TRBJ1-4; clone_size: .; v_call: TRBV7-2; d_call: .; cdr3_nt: TGTGCCAGCAGCTCGGACGCCCGGGGTGAAAAACTGTTTTTT; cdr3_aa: CASSSDARGEKLFF
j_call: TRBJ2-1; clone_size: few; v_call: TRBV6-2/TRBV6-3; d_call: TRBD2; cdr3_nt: TGTGCCAGCAGTCTAGGCCCGGGGGGACACAATGAGCAGTTCTTC; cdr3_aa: CASSLGPGGHNEQFF
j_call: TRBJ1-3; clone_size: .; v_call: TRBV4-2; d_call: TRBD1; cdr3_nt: TGTGCCAGCACACAAAGACAGGGTGGAAACACCATATATTTT; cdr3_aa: CASTQRQGGNTIYF
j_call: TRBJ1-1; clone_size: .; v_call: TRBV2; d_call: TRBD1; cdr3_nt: TGTGCCAGCAGTGCCGGGACAGGGGACACTGAAGCTTTCTTT; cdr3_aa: CASSAGTGDTEAFF
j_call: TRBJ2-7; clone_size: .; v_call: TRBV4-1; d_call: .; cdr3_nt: TGCGCCAGCAGCCAACAGGACTTGGTTTTTTTCGGCGAGCAGTACTTC; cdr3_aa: CASSQQDLVFFGEQYF
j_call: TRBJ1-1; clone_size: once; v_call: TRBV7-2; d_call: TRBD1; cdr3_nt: TGTGCCAGCAGCTTCCTGACAGGGGGCTACACTGAAGCTTTCTTT; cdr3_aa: CASSFLTGGYTEAFF
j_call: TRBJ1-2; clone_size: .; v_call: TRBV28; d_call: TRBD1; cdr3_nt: TGTGCCAGCAGGGATACCGGGACAGCTAATGGCTACACCTTC; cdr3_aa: CASRDTGTANGYTF
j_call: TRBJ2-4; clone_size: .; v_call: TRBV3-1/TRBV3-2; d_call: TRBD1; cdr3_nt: TGTGCCAGCAGCCACAACAGGGGGCAATACATTCAGTACTTC; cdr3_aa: CASSHNRGQYIQYF
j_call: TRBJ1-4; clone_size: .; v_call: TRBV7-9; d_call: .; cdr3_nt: TGTGCCAGCAGCCTCCGGGGAAATGAAAAACTGTTTTTT; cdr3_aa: CASSLRGNEKLFF
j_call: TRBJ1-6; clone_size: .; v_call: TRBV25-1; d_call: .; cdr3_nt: TGTGCCAGCATACCTACAGGAGGGAATTCACCCCTCCACTTT; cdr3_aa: CASIPTGGNSPLHF
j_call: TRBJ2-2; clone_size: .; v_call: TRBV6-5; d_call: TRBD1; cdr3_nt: TGTGCCAGCAGTTACCCTGACAGGGAGAACACCGGGGAGCTGTTTTTT; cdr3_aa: CASSYPDRENTGELFF
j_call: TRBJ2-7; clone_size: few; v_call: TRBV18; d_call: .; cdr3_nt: TGTGCCAGCTCACCTGACAGTCGCGAGCAGTACTTC; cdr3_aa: CASSPDSREQYF
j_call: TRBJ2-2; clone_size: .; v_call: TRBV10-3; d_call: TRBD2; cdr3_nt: TGTGCCATCACCCCAGGACTAGCCCAGAACACCGGGGAGCTGTTTTTT; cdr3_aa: CAITPGLAQNTGELFF
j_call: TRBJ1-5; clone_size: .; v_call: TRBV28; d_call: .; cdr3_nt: TGTGCCAGCAGTTTATTCAGGGCGCGCGGGGGACAGCCCCAGCATTTT; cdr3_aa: CASSLFRARGGQPQHF
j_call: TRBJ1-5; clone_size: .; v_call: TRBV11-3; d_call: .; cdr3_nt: TGTGCCAGCAGCGCGACAGGTTCCAGCAATCAGCCCCAGCATTTT; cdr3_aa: CASSATGSSNQPQHF
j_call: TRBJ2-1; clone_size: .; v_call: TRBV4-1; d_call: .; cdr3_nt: TGCGCCAGCAGCCCCCCACCGAGAATCCTAACTAACTACAATGAGCAGTTCTTC; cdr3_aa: CASSPPPRILTNYNEQFF
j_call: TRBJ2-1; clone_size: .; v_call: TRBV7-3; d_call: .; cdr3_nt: TGTGCCAGCAGCCGACTTCCAACGACTGTTTACAATGAGCAGTTCTTC; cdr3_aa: CASSRLPTTVYNEQFF
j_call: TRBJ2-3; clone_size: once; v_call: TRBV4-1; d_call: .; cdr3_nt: TGCGCCAGCAGCCAGGATCAGGGAGATACGCAGTATTTT; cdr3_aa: CASSQDQGDTQYF
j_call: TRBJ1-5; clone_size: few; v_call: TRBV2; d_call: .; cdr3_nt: TGTGCCAGCAGTGGAGGAGGGCGTAGCCAGCCCCAGCATTTT; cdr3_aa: CASSGGGRSQPQHF
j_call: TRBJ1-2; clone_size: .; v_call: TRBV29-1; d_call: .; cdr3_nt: TGCAGCGTTGATATGCCGGGCTCCGCGGGCTATGGCTACACCTTC; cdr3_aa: CSVDMPGSAGYGYTF
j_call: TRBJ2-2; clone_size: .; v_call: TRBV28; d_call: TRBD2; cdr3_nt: TGTGCCAGCGGGGGGGAGAACACCGGGGAGCTGTTTTTT; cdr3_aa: CASGGENTGELFF
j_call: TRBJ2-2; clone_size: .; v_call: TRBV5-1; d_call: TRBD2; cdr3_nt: TGCGCCAGCAGCGTTCTAGCGGAGGCGAACACCGGGGAGCTGTTTTTT; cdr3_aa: CASSVLAEANTGELFF
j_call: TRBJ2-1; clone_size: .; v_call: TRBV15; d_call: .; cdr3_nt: TGTGCCACCAGCAGAGTACACCAATCCTACAATGAGCAGTTCTTC; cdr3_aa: CATSRVHQSYNEQFF
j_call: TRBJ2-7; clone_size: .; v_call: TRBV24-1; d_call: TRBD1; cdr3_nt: TGTGCCACCAGTGATAAGGGGGCTGGGTACGAGCAGTACTTC; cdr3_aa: CATSDKGAGYEQYF
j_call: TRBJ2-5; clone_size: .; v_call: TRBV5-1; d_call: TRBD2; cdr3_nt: TGCGCCAGCAGCATCGGACTAGCTACCCACCAAGAGACCCAGTACTTC; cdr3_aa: CASSIGLATHQETQYF
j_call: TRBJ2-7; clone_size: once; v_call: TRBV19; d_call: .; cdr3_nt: TGTGCCAGTAGTAGGACAGTCGCCTACGAGCAGTACTTC; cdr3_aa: CASSRTVAYEQYF
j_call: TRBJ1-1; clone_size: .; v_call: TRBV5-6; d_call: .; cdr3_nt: TGTGCCAGCAGCTTGGCACCCAGGGGTGAAACTGAAGCTTTCTTT; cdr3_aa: CASSLAPRGETEAFF